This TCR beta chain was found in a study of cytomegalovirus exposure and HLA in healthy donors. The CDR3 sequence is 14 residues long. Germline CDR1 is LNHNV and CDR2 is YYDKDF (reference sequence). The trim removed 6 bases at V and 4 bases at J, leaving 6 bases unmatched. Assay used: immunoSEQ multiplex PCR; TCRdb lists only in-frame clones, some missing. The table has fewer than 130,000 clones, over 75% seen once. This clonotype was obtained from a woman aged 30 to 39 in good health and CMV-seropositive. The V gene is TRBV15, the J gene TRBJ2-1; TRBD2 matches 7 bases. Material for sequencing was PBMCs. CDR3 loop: CATRREDTYNEQFF. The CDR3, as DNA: TGTGCCACCAGACGGGAGGACACTTACAATGAGCAGTTCTTC.